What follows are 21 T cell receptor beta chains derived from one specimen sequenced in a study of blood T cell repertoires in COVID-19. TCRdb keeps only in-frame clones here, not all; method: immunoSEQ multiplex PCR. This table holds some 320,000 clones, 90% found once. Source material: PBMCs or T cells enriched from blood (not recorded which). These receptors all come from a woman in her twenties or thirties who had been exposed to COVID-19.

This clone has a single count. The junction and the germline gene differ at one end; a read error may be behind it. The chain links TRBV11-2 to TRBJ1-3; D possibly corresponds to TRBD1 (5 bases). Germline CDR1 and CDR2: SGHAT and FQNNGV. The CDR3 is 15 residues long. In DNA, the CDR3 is TGTGCCAGCAGCCTAGAAGGGGCGCCGCCAAACACCATATATTTT. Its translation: CASSLEGAPPNTIYF.

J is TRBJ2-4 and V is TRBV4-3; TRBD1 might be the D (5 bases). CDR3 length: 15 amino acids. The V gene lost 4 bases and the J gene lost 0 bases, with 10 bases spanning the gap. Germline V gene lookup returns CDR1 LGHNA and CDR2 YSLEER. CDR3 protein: CASSLTVVAKNIQYF. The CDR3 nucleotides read TGCGCCAGCAGCCTGACAGTGGTAGCCAAAAACATTCAGTACTTC.

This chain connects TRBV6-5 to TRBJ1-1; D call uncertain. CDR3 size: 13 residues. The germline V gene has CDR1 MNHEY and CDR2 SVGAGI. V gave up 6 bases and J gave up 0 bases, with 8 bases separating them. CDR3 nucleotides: TGTGCCAGCAGCTCCCCTTTGAACACTGAAGCTTTCTTT. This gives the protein CASSSPLNTEAFF.

CDR3 nucleotides: TGTGCCAGCAGCGAGGGACTGGGGAGCTCCTACAATGAGCAGTTCTTC. Its protein is CASSEGLGSSYNEQFF. The J gene is TRBJ2-1, the V gene TRBV9; tentative D call: TRBD2 (6 bases). CDR1 is SGDLS and CDR2 is YYNGEE in the germline V gene. V was trimmed by 3 bases and J by 0 bases, leaving 13 bases between them. This CDR3 is 16 amino acids long.

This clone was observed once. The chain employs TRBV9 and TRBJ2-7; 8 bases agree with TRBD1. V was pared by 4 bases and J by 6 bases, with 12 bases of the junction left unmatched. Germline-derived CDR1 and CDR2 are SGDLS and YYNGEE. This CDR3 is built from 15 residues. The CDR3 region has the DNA TGTGCCAGCAGCCCAACAGGGGGTTTCGGTCGCGAGCAGTACTTC. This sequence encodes CASSPTGGFGREQYF.

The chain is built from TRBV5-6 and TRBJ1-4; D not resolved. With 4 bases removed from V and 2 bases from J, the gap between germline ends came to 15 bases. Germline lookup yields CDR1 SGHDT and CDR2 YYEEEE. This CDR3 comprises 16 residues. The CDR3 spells CASSMIRGWTNEKLFF. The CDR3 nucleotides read TGTGCCAGCAGCATGATACGGGGATGGACTAATGAAAAACTGTTTTTT.

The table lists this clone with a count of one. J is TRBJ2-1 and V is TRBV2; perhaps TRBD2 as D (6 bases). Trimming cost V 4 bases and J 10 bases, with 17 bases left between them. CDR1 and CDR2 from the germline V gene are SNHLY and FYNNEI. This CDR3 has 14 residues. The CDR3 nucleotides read TGTGCCAGCAGTGGCGGGGCTAGCCGGGTGGAGCAGTTCTTC. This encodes CASSGGASRVEQFF.

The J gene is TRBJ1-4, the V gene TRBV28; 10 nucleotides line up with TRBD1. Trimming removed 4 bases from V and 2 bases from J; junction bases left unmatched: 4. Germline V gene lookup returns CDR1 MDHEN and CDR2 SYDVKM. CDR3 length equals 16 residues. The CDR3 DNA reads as TGTGCCAGCAGTTCTAGGACAGGGGGGACTAATGAAAAACTGTTTTTT. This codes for CASSSRTGGTNEKLFF.

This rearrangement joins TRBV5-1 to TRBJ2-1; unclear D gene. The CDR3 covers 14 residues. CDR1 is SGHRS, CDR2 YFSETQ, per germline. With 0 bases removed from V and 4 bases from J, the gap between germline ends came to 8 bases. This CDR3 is CASSLASTYNEQFF. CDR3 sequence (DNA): TGCGCCAGCAGCTTGGCCAGTACGTACAATGAGCAGTTCTTC.

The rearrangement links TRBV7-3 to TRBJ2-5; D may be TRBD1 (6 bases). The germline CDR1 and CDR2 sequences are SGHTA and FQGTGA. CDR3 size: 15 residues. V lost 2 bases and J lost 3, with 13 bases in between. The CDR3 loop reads CASSLRGGLKETQYF. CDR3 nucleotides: TGTGCCAGCAGCTTACGTGGGGGCCTCAAAGAGACCCAGTACTTC.

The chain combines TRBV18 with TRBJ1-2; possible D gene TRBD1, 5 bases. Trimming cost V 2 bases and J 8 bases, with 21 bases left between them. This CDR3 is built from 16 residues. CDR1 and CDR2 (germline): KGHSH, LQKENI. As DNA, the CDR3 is TGTGCCAGCTCACCATCAGGCTCAGGGAATTTAGGAGGCTACACCTTC. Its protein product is CASSPSGSGNLGGYTF.

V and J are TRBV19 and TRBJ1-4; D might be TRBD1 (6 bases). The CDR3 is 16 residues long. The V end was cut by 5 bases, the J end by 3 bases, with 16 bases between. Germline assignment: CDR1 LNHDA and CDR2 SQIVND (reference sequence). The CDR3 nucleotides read TGTGCCAGTAGTTTCTCCTCGACAGGCCCTAATGAAAAACTGTTTTTT. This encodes CASSFSSTGPNEKLFF.

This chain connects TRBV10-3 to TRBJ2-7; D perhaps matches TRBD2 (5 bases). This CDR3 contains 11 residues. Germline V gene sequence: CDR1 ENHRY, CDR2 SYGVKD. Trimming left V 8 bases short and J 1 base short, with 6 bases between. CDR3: CAIAGSYEQYF. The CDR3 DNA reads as TGTGCCATCGCGGGTTCCTACGAGCAGTACTTC.

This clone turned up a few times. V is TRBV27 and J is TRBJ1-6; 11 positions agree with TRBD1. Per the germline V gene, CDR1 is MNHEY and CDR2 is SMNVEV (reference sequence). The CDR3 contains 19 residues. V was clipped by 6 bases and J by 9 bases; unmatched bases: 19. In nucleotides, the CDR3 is TGTGCCAGCAGCGGGTCGGACAGGGGGCGTTTCTTTTCAGGTTCACCCCTCCACTTT. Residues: CASSGSDRGRFFSGSPLHF.

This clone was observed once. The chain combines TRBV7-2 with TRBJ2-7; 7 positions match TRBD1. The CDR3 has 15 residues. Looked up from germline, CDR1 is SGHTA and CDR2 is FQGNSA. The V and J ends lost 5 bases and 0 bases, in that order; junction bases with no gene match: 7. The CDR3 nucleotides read TGTGCCAGCAGCCCGGACAGGTCGGTCTCCTACGAGCAGTACTTC. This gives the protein CASSPDRSVSYEQYF. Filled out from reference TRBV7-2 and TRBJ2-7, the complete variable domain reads GAGVSQSPSNKVTEKGKDVELRCDPISGHTALYWYRQSLGQGLEFLIYFQGNSAPDKSGLPSDRFSAERTGGSVSTLTIQRTQQEDSAVYLCASSPDRSVSYEQYFGPGTRLTVT.

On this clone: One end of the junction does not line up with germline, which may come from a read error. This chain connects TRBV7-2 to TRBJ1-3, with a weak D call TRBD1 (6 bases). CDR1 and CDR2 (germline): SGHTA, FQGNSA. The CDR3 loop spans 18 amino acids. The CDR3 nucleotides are TGTGCCAGCAGCTTCCGGGCTCGGGAACAGGGCATTGGACACACCATATATTTT. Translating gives CASSFRAREQGIGHTIYF. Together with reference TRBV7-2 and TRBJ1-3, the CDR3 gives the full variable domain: GAGVSQSPSNKVTEKGKDVELRCDPISGHTALYWYRQSLGQGLEFLIYFQGNSAPDKSGLPSDRFSAERTGGSVSTLTIQRTQQEDSAVYLCASSFRAREQGIGHTIYFGEGSWLTVV.

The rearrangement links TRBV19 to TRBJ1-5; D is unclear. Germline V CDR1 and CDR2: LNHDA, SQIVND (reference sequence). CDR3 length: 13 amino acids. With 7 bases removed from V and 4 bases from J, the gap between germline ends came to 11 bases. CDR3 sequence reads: CASTPIGNQPQHF. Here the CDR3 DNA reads TGTGCCAGTACCCCAATCGGGAATCAGCCCCAGCATTTT.

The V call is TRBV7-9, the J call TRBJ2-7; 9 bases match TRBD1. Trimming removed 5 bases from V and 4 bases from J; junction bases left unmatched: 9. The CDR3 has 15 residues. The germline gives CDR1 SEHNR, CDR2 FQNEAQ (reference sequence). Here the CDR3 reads CASSRGQGGLYEQYF. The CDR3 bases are TGTGCCAGCAGCCGGGGACAGGGCGGCTTGTACGAGCAGTACTTC.

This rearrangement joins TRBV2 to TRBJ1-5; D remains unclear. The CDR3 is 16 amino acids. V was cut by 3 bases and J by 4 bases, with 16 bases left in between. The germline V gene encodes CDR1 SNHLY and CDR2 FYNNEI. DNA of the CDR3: TGTGCCAGCAGTGATCGGGAGGGCCGTCGTAATCAGCCCCAGCATTTT. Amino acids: CASSDREGRRNQPQHF.

The CDR3 DNA reads TGCGCCAGCAGCCCCGGACACAGAGCCACTGAAGCTTTCTTT. It is translated as CASSPGHRATEAFF. V and J are TRBV4-1 and TRBJ1-1; D is perhaps TRBD1 (5 bases). The CDR3 runs to 14 residues. From germline, CDR1 is MGHRA and CDR2 YSYEKL. The germline V and J ends were trimmed by 4 bases and 4 bases, with 13 bases remaining between them.

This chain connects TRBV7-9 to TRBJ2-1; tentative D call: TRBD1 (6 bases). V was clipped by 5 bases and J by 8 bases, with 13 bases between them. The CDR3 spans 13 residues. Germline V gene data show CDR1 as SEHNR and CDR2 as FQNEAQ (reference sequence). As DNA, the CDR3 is TGTGCCAGCAGCATACTACAGGGTGATGAGCAGTTCTTC. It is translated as CASSILQGDEQFF.